This T cell receptor (beta chain) is from a study of T cell responses to AZD1222 COVID-19 vaccine. Study-wide results and caveats: In the spike-specific TCR repertoire, nearly half reportedly target unmutated variant regions. Repertoire sampling was restricted to post-peak T cell response timepoints. Donors in the cohort were predominantly white British and more often female, and clonal diversity was possibly underestimated. Spike-specific TCR breadth and depth rose after two AZD1222 doses.

Trimming removed 4 bases at V and 9 bases at J, with 6 bases between. The germline CDR1 and CDR2 sequences are KGHDR and SFDVKD. The CDR3 extends over 11 amino acids. In regard to this clone: Its antigen is not identified.

Produced via immunoSEQ multiplex PCR; TCRdb's table is partial and in-frame only. Of about 150,000 clones listed, 65% to 90% are singletons. Here the sequenced sample was peripheral blood, taken 28 days after the second dose of the MenACWY control vaccine. The clonotype was recovered from an adult who received the MenACWY meningococcal vaccine as a control. The J gene is TRBJ2-1, the V gene TRBV24-1; D gene unclear. CDR3 bases: TGTGCCACCAGTGACGAGATTGAGCAGTTCTTC. Translating it yields CATSDEIEQFF.